A selection of T cell receptor beta chains follows, all from one sample in a study of CXCR3-negative and CXCR3-positive naive CD8 T cells. Reprocessing the 5' RACE reads, TCRdb reports a single entry for every CDR3 protein and omits DNA. The table for this sample gives under 70,000 distinct CDR3 sequences. The sequencing input was naive CXCR3+ CD8+ T cells from blood. These receptors all come from a human donor in good health. Some clones in this sample may be carry-over from other donors' samples. Both conserved end residues are part of each CDR3. Clone size, where shown, is once, few, many, or a class for clones that have expanded.

V gene	clone size	J gene	CDR3 protein
TRBV21-1	.	TRBJ1-6	CASGRIHSPLHF
TRBV7-6	medium-sized	TRBJ2-5	CASSLRDSYQETQYF
TRBV7-2	.	TRBJ2-1	CASNLVVGASSYNEQFF
TRBV20-1	.	TRBJ2-3	CSTSTGAYTDTQYF
TRBV29-1	.	TRBJ1-2	CSVPGDDYGYTF
TRBV12-3/TRBV12-4	.	TRBJ2-1	CASRLGTGGPGEQFF
TRBV29-1	.	TRBJ2-1	CSVEETGPYNEQFF
TRBV20-1	.	TRBJ1-2	CSASDRIGRLNYGYTF
TRBV6-5	.	TRBJ2-5	CASSRSRGTSGETQYF
TRBV29-1	.	TRBJ1-2	CSVEIDRFSGYTF
TRBV29-1	.	TRBJ2-7	CSAVGGQTYEQYF
TRBV2	.	TRBJ2-1	CASSVDSSYNEQFF
TRBV28	.	TRBJ2-7	CASSLRDSSYEQYF
TRBV12-3/TRBV12-4	.	TRBJ1-1	CASSLGANTEAFF
TRBV14	.	TRBJ1-6	CASSHTEDSPYNSPLHF
TRBV4-3	.	TRBJ2-5	CASSQTTPYQETQYF
TRBV23-1	.	TRBJ2-7	CASSPRGTGGCDEQYF
TRBV3-1	.	TRBJ1-2	CASSQDERPRNYGYTF
TRBV5-1	.	TRBJ2-7	CASNPGGDEQYF
TRBV7-9	.	TRBJ1-1	CASSPRGVGGIIEAFF
TRBV27	.	TRBJ2-7	CASSVGTGISSEQYF
TRBV5-1	.	TRBJ2-7	CASSSPTGQSDYEQYF
TRBV7-2	.	TRBJ2-1	CASSSELAGVSNEQFF
TRBV29-1	.	TRBJ2-1	CSVELGGSDYGQFF
TRBV7-6	.	TRBJ2-3	CASSPHDTPDTQYF
TRBV20-1	.	TRBJ1-1	CSAPPVFEGTPMNTEAFF
TRBV29-1	.	TRBJ2-7	CSLPGREYEQYF
TRBV7-9	.	TRBJ2-1	CASNRLAGGPILNEQFF
TRBV5-4	.	TRBJ1-2	CASSTGTGDNYGYTF
TRBV29-1	.	TRBJ2-2	CSVLRGEYGELFF
TRBV15	.	TRBJ1-2	CATSRGTGINGYTF
TRBV27	.	TRBJ2-7	CASSFGGRTTYEQYF
TRBV12-3/TRBV12-4	.	TRBJ2-1	CASSRRTSTEQFF
TRBV7-2	.	TRBJ2-7	CASSPLSGGAHEQYF
TRBV29-1	.	TRBJ1-1	CSVEVAGSSEAFF
TRBV28	.	TRBJ1-1	CASSPLLGEAFF
TRBV12-3/TRBV12-4	.	TRBJ2-1	CASSFNGQVVNEQFF
TRBV10-3	.	TRBJ2-5	CAISDLGEETQYF
TRBV29-1	.	TRBJ2-2	CSVEGTRDRGTGELFF
TRBV24-1	.	TRBJ1-4	CATSALGGEGEEKLFF
TRBV20-1	.	TRBJ2-3	CSARTGVRTDTQYF
TRBV7-2	.	TRBJ1-1	CASSFRDPIVTEAFF
TRBV7-9	.	TRBJ1-2	CASSLGGAADGYTF
TRBV6-4	.	TRBJ2-1	CASALGARNEQFF